The 26 T cell receptor beta chains below were found in one sample sequenced in a study of OX40 agonist ivuxolimab in advanced cancers. Sequenced by immunoSEQ multiplex PCR; TCRdb stores in-frame clones only, minus some. This sample has about 64,000 clones, with roughly 90% found just once. Material: CD4+ or CD8+ T cells sorted from blood, obtained in a trial of the OX40 agonist ivuxolimab. The receptors shown here come from an adult with an advanced solid tumor such as melanoma, head and neck, liver or kidney cancer.

This sequence joins TRBV4-3 and TRBJ1-3, with D uncertain. The CDR3 runs 15 residues. With 4 bases removed from V and 0 bases from J, the gap between germline ends came to 10 bases. Looked up from germline, CDR1 is LGHNA and CDR2 is YSLEER. DNA for the CDR3: TGCGCCAGCAGCCCAGCGGGGAGCTCTGGAAACACCATATATTTT. This translates into CASSPAGSSGNTIYF.

To note about this clone: Other DNA sequences in this specimen translate into the identical CDR3. This rearrangement joins TRBV5-1 to TRBJ2-5; TRBD1 aligns across 7 bases. In germline, CDR1 is SGHRS, CDR2 YFSETQ. This CDR3 region has 13 residues. V shed 4 bases and J 2 bases; nucleotides not matched to a gene: 2. The CDR3 reads CASSRGQQETQYF. CDR3 nucleotides: TGCGCCAGCAGCCGGGGACAGCAAGAGACCCAGTACTTC. The variable domain in full, completed from reference TRBV5-1 and TRBJ2-5, reads KAGVTQTPRYLIKTRGQQVTLSCSPISGHRSVSWYQQTPGQGLQFLFEYFSETQRNKGNFPGRFSGRQFSNSRSEMNVSTLELGDSALYLCASSRGQQETQYFGPGTRLLVL.

V and J are TRBV19 and TRBJ2-3, with 8 bases matching TRBD2. Germline V CDR1 and CDR2: LNHDA, SQIVND (reference sequence). Trimming cost V 4 bases and J 2 bases; bases outside gene matches: 2. This CDR3 contains 14 residues. The CDR3 protein is CASSTGGFTDTQYF. Here the CDR3 DNA reads TGTGCCAGTAGTACGGGAGGGTTCACAGATACGCAGTATTTT.

The rearrangement links TRBV18 to TRBJ2-1, with 8 bases aligning to TRBD2. V gave up 1 base and J gave up 9 bases; unmatched junction bases: 14. The CDR3 totals 17 residues. CDR1 and CDR2 (germline): KGHSH, LQKENI. The CDR3 sequence: CASSPHPPGGPMGEQFF. The CDR3 bases are TGTGCCAGCTCACCACACCCCCCGGGAGGGCCGATGGGTGAGCAGTTCTTC. The full variable domain, with the rest looked up from reference TRBV18 and TRBJ2-1, is NAGVMQNPRHLVRRRGQEARLRCSPMKGHSHVYWYRQLPEEGLKFMVYLQKENIIDESGMPKERFSAEFPKEGPSILRIQQVVRGDSAAYFCASSPHPPGGPMGEQFFGPGTRLTVL.

The rearrangement joins TRBV18 to TRBJ2-1; 8 nucleotides line up with TRBD1. This CDR3 comprises 15 residues. CDR1 KGHSH and CDR2 LQKENI come from the germline V gene. V lost 3 bases and J lost 2; bases outside the gene matches: 3. CDR3 DNA: TGTGCCAGCTCACCCGGACAGGGCACCTACAATGAGCAGTTCTTC. Protein: CASSPGQGTYNEQFF.

The chain joins TRBV18 to TRBJ2-7, with D tentatively TRBD1 (6 bases). This CDR3 contains 16 residues. CDR1 and CDR2 from the germline V gene are KGHSH and LQKENI. V lost 5 bases and J lost 2, with 19 bases in between. The CDR3 reads CASSSKVVQGPYEQYF. CDR3 sequence (DNA): TGTGCCAGCTCATCCAAGGTGGTCCAGGGGCCCTACGAGCAGTACTTC.

The rearrangement uses TRBV10-1 and TRBJ2-3; perhaps TRBD1 as D (5 bases). The V gene's germline CDR1 is WNHNN and CDR2 SYGVQD (reference sequence). CDR3 length equals 12 residues. Trimming left V 4 bases short and J 5 bases short, with 7 bases between. In DNA form, the CDR3 reads TGCGCCAGCAGTGGGGGCCTAGATACGCAGTATTTT. It translates to CASSGGLDTQYF.

The V and J genes are TRBV6-1 and TRBJ1-1; D is uncertain. Germline values: CDR1 MNHNS, CDR2 SASEGT. V was cut by 6 bases and J by 1 base, with 15 bases left in between. CDR3 length: 15 residues. The CDR3 sequence: CASRDWVGSNTEAFF. The CDR3 coding sequence is TGTGCCAGCAGAGACTGGGTAGGTTCGAACACTGAAGCTTTCTTT.

This rearrangement joins TRBV30 to TRBJ1-2, with D possibly matching TRBD1 (5 bases). Germline V gene lookup returns CDR1 GTSNPN and CDR2 SVGIG (reference sequence). CDR3 size: 13 residues. V gave up 4 bases and J gave up 8 bases, with 17 bases separating them. In DNA, the CDR3 is TGTGCCTGGAATAGGGGCGCAGAGGGAGGCTACACCTTC. Its protein is CAWNRGAEGGYTF. Based on the CDR3 plus reference TRBV30 and TRBJ1-2, the full variable domain is SQTIHQWPATLVQPVGSPLSLECTVEGTSNPNLYWYRQAAGRGLQLLFYSVGIGQISSEVPQNLSASRPQDRQFILSSKKLLLSDSGFYLCAWNRGAEGGYTFGSGTRLTVV.

This sequence joins TRBV7-9 and TRBJ2-2; D might be TRBD1 (6 bases). The germline gives CDR1 SEHNR, CDR2 FQNEAQ (reference sequence). The CDR3 runs 15 residues. Trimming took off 7 bases at V and 0 bases at J, with 12 bases between the two ends. CDR3 DNA sequence: TGTGCCAGCATAGGGCAGGGGTCGAACACCGGGGAGCTGTTTTTT. Translation gives CASIGQGSNTGELFF. The full variable domain, in which reference TRBV7-9 and TRBJ2-2 provide the parts outside the CDR3, is DTGVSQNPRHKITKRGQNVTFRCDPISEHNRLYWYRQTLGQGPEFLTYFQNEAQLEKSRLLSDRFSAERPKGSFSTLEIQRTEQGDSAMYLCASIGQGSNTGELFFGEGSRLTVL.

V usage is TRBV4-1 and J usage is TRBJ2-7; D ambiguous. V lost 0 bases and J lost 8, with 14 bases in between. CDR3 size: 14 residues. Germline V gene data show CDR1 as MGHRA and CDR2 as YSYEKL. The CDR3 region has the DNA TGCGCCAGCAGCCAAGACGTCAGCTTTATTCAGCAGTACTTC. Encoded protein: CASSQDVSFIQQYF.

This chain joins TRBV18 and TRBJ2-6; D is ambiguous. V gave up 1 base and J gave up 0 bases, with 10 bases separating them. CDR3 size: 17 residues. Per germline, CDR1 KGHSH and CDR2 LQKENI. Here the CDR3 reads CASSPQTPSSGANVLTF. CDR3 nucleotide sequence: TGTGCCAGCTCACCACAAACACCCTCCTCTGGGGCCAACGTCCTGACTTTC.

The chain combines TRBV5-1 with TRBJ1-5, with TRBD1 matching 8 bases. The CDR3 contains 14 residues. Germline V gene lookup returns CDR1 SGHRS and CDR2 YFSETQ. The junction had 2 bases not matched to a gene; V was cut back by 4 bases and J by 2 bases. Here the CDR3 DNA reads TGCGCCAGCAGCCCGGACAGGGGCAATCAGCCCCAGCATTTT. As protein: CASSPDRGNQPQHF.

Written as DNA, the CDR3 is TGTGCCAGCTCACCAGTGGGGACAGGGGGACTATTCCCTAACTATGGCTACACCTTC. Translation: CASSPVGTGGLFPNYGYTF. The rearrangement joins TRBV18 to TRBJ1-2; 11 nucleotides agree with TRBD1. This CDR3 contains 19 residues. CDR1 and CDR2 (germline): KGHSH, LQKENI. V was clipped by 2 bases and J by 0 bases; unmatched bases: 11.

The chain has TRBV7-2 and TRBJ2-3, with D unclear. Germline V gene sequence: CDR1 SGHTA, CDR2 FQGNSA. Trimming left V 6 bases short and J 0 bases short, with 7 bases between. This CDR3 has 13 residues. CDR3 sequence (DNA): TGTGCCAGCAGAGGCTACAGCACAGATACGCAGTATTTT. It yields the protein CASRGYSTDTQYF.

The sample holds one count of this clone. The chain employs TRBV18 and TRBJ1-3, with TRBD1 identical over 7 bases. This CDR3 contains 16 residues. With 4 bases clipped from V and 4 bases from J, the junction kept 10 bases outside the gene matches. Germline assignment: CDR1 KGHSH and CDR2 LQKENI. This CDR3 is CASSRIGGQRGNTIYF. CDR3 nucleotides: TGTGCCAGCTCACGTATTGGGGGACAGCGCGGAAACACCATATATTTT. Together with reference TRBV18 and TRBJ1-3, the CDR3 gives the full variable domain: NAGVMQNPRHLVRRRGQEARLRCSPMKGHSHVYWYRQLPEEGLKFMVYLQKENIIDESGMPKERFSAEFPKEGPSILRIQQVVRGDSAAYFCASSRIGGQRGNTIYFGEGSWLTVV.

This clone was seen only once. The rearrangement uses TRBV7-2 and TRBJ2-7; 13 bases are shared with TRBD2. V lost 5 bases, J lost 4 bases, and 2 bases stayed unmatched. There are 14 residues in the CDR3. Germline assignment: CDR1 SGHTA and CDR2 FQGNSA. The DNA of the CDR3 is TGTGCCAGCAGCGCGGGACTAGCGGGATACGAGCAGTACTTC. This encodes CASSAGLAGYEQYF.

The chain carries TRBV5-6 and TRBJ1-2; 9 nucleotides match TRBD1. V was clipped by 2 bases and J by 7 bases; unmatched bases: 12. From germline, CDR1 is SGHDT and CDR2 YYEEEE. The CDR3 length is 16 residues. The CDR3, as DNA: TGTGCCAGCAGCTTTCCGGGCCGGGACAGGGTCGGTGGCTACACCTTC. Protein sequence: CASSFPGRDRVGGYTF.

Only one count was recorded for this clone. The CDR3 nucleotides are TGTGCCTGGAGTGTATCGGTCAGGGGCGATGAGCAGTTCTTC. As protein: CAWSVSVRGDEQFF. The chain carries TRBV30 and TRBJ2-1, with a possible D match to TRBD1 (6 bases). Looked up from germline, CDR1 is GTSNPN and CDR2 is SVGIG (reference sequence). Trimming took 0 bases from V and 8 from J, leaving 14 bases between them. This CDR3 is built from 14 residues.

This chain connects TRBV7-6 to TRBJ2-1, with 12 bases identical to TRBD2. The CDR3 runs to 14 residues. The V gene's germline CDR1 is SGHVS and CDR2 FNYEAQ. V shed 5 bases and J 6 bases; nucleotides not matched to a gene: 2. The DNA of the CDR3 is TGTGCCAGCAGCACGACTAGCGGGAGCAATGAGCAGTTCTTC. Translated: CASSTTSGSNEQFF.

The chain joins TRBV19 to TRBJ2-3; TRBD2 aligns across 14 bases. The CDR3 has 22 amino acids. V lost 0 bases to trimming and J lost 3 bases; unmatched junction nucleotides: 17. CDR1 is LNHDA, CDR2 SQIVND, per germline (reference sequence). CDR3 in amino acids: CASSIDNRRQGTSGRGTDTQYF. The DNA of the CDR3 is TGTGCCAGTAGTATAGATAACCGGAGACAGGGGACTAGCGGGAGAGGAACAGATACGCAGTATTTT.

The chain is built from TRBV2 and TRBJ2-3; D perhaps matches TRBD2 (6 bases). V was cut by 6 bases and J by 4 bases, with 8 bases left in between. This CDR3 region has 12 residues. The V gene's germline CDR1 is SNHLY and CDR2 FYNNEI. The CDR3 loop reads CASRGGADTQYF. DNA of the CDR3: TGTGCCAGCAGGGGCGGGGCAGATACGCAGTATTTT.

This chain connects TRBV18 to TRBJ1-1, with a possible D match to TRBD1 (5 bases). Germline V lookup: CDR1 KGHSH, CDR2 LQKENI. The CDR3 has 15 amino acids. Trimming removed 3 bases at V and 0 bases at J, with 11 bases between. The CDR3 loop is CASSPSGGLNTEAFF. The CDR3, as DNA: TGTGCCAGCTCACCCTCTGGGGGGTTGAACACTGAAGCTTTCTTT.

The chain combines TRBV19 with TRBJ2-3, with 9 bases matching TRBD1. CDR3 length: 14 residues. V lost 6 bases and J lost 3; bases outside the gene matches: 4. The germline V gene encodes CDR1 LNHDA and CDR2 SQIVND (reference sequence). In DNA form, the CDR3 reads TGTGCCAGTAGGGACAGGGGTCCAACAGATACGCAGTATTTT. Translation gives CASRDRGPTDTQYF.

This sequence joins TRBV18 and TRBJ2-7; possibly TRBD1 for D (6 bases). Trimming cost V 3 bases and J 7 bases, with 22 bases left between them. Germline CDR1 reads KGHSH; CDR2 reads LQKENI. This CDR3 is built from 16 residues. CDR3 bases: TGTGCCAGCTCACCTCCTGTCGGCAGGGGAACTGAAGAGCAGTACTTC. The encoded protein is CASSPPVGRGTEEQYF. Full variable domain (remainder filled in from reference TRBV18 and TRBJ2-7): NAGVMQNPRHLVRRRGQEARLRCSPMKGHSHVYWYRQLPEEGLKFMVYLQKENIIDESGMPKERFSAEFPKEGPSILRIQQVVRGDSAAYFCASSPPVGRGTEEQYFGPGTRLTVT.

The chain is built from TRBV6-1 and TRBJ2-7; either TRBD1 or TRBD2 may supply D (5 bases each). Germline V gives CDR1 MNHNS, CDR2 SASEGT. This CDR3 comprises 16 residues. V lost 3 bases and J lost 3, with 18 bases in between. CDR3: CASSDLGAASSYEQYF. In DNA, the CDR3 is TGTGCCAGCAGTGATCTCGGGGCAGCCTCAAGCTACGAGCAGTACTTC.